These 30 T cell receptor beta chains share one sample of origin, sequenced in a study of graft-versus-host responses after intestinal transplantation. Produced via immunoSEQ multiplex PCR; TCRdb's table is partial and in-frame only. The table shows some 87,000 clones, with approximately 92% occurring only once. These TCRs are of unknown antigen specificity. The specimen was unstimulated CD4+ T cells sorted from spleen or lymph node cells, collected before intestinal transplant. These receptors originate from a human donor who received an intestinal transplant.

The chain joins TRBV19 to TRBJ2-5, with TRBD1 matching over 7 bases. Looked up from germline, CDR1 is LNHDA and CDR2 is SQIVND (reference sequence). Losses at the gene ends were 5 bases for V and 2 bases for J; bases not matched to a gene: 11. The CDR3 covers 16 residues. The CDR3 loop is CASSPETGWRQETQYF. The CDR3 DNA reads TGTGCCAGTAGTCCCGAGACAGGGTGGCGGCAAGAGACCCAGTACTTC.

This clone was detected only a few times. The genes are TRBV9 and TRBJ2-1, with D perhaps TRBD1 or TRBD2 (6 bases each). Germline CDR1 and CDR2: SGDLS and YYNGEE. The CDR3 consists of 14 residues. Between the trimmed V and J ends, which lost 0 bases and 15 bases, there was a span of 19 bases. The CDR3 DNA is TGTGCCAGCAGCGTAGAGGGGGGTTACGGGTCGCCGTTCTTC. This sequence encodes CASSVEGGYGSPFF.

The CDR3 nucleotides read TGTGCCAGCTCACCAGATCCGAGAGCTAATGAAAAACTGTTTTTT. Encoded protein: CASSPDPRANEKLFF. The J gene is TRBJ1-4, the V gene TRBV18; D gene unclear. Germline CDR1 reads KGHSH; CDR2 reads LQKENI. Trimming removed 2 bases from V and 3 bases from J, with 10 bases in between. The CDR3 is 15 residues long.

The chain joins TRBV5-1 to TRBJ1-1, with D unclear. The CDR3 extends over 14 amino acids. Germline assignment: CDR1 SGHRS and CDR2 YFSETQ. The ends were cut back, 0 bases at V and 1 base at J, with 7 bases in the middle. The CDR3 here is CASSLVSGNTEAFF. In nucleotides, the CDR3 is TGCGCCAGCAGCTTGGTTTCAGGGAACACTGAAGCTTTCTTT.

The genes are TRBV5-3 and TRBJ1-3, with a weak D call TRBD1 (6 bases). TRBV5-3 is known as an ORF, though its function is uncertain. V was pared by 2 bases and J by 0 bases, with 12 bases between. CDR3 length: 16 amino acids. In nucleotides, the CDR3 is TGTGCCAGAAGCTTACGGACAGCACCCTCTGGAAACACCATATATTTT. Its translation is CARSLRTAPSGNTIYF.

The chain employs TRBV2 and TRBJ2-7, with 9 bases fitting TRBD1. After removal of 5 bases from V and 3 bases from J, the junction contained 5 bases not matched to a gene. Germline-derived CDR1 and CDR2 are SNHLY and FYNNEI. The CDR3 has 14 amino acids. CDR3: CASSTGGFGYEQYF. CDR3 DNA: TGTGCCAGCAGTACAGGGGGCTTTGGCTACGAGCAGTACTTC.

This clone was observed once. This rearrangement joins TRBV20-1 to TRBJ1-1; D call uncertain. Trimming shortened V by 6 bases and J by 7 bases, and 12 bases separated the two germline ends. The germline CDR1 and CDR2 sequences are DFQATT and SNEGSKA (reference sequence). There are 11 residues in the CDR3. The CDR3 protein is CSATTVIEAFF. Here the CDR3 DNA reads TGCAGTGCCACCACGGTTATTGAAGCTTTCTTT.

J is TRBJ2-5 and V is TRBV6-5; 8 positions agree with TRBD1. The DNA end lines up better with TRBJ2-7; the J call may be wrong. Germline-derived CDR1 and CDR2 are MNHEY and SVGAGI. CDR3 length equals 14 residues. The CDR3 loop reads CASRPRTGRDEQYF. The CDR3 coding sequence is TGTGCCAGCAGACCTCGGACAGGGAGAGACGAGCAGTACTTC.

This rearrangement joins TRBV2 to TRBJ2-2; a possible D gene is TRBD2 (6 bases). This CDR3 is built from 16 residues. Germline CDR1 SNHLY, CDR2 FYNNEI. The V end lost 7 bases, the J end lost 4 bases, and 19 bases lay between the germline ends. CDR3 bases: TGTGCCAGCACTCCCCCCGGGACTCGTGCCACCGGGGAGCTGTTTTTT. Residues: CASTPPGTRATGELFF.

The chain links TRBV28 to TRBJ2-1; no definite D call. Germline CDR1 and CDR2: MDHEN and SYDVKM. The CDR3 extends over 15 amino acids. The ends were cut back, 3 bases at V and 4 bases at J, with 13 bases in the middle. The CDR3 reads CASSLPQTLYNEQFF. The CDR3 DNA sequence: TGTGCCAGCAGTTTGCCCCAAACCCTTTACAATGAGCAGTTCTTC.

J is TRBJ2-5 and V is TRBV5-1, with 8 bases identical to TRBD2. Germline V gene data show CDR1 as SGHRS and CDR2 as YFSETQ. The CDR3 consists of 15 residues. Trimming at V came to 0 bases and at J to 3 bases, leaving 4 bases not matched to a gene. The CDR3 protein is CASSLVGTREETQYF. In nucleotides, the CDR3 is TGCGCCAGCAGCTTGGTCGGGACTAGAGAAGAGACCCAGTACTTC.

This clone was counted a few times. This sequence joins TRBV5-4 and TRBJ1-1, with 10 bases that match TRBD1. After removal of 4 bases from V and 1 base from J, the junction contained 16 bases not matched to a gene. Germline V lookup: CDR1 SGHNT, CDR2 YYREEE (reference sequence). This CDR3 is built from 19 residues. This chain's CDR3 is CASSMGTGATRIRNTEAFF. The CDR3 DNA reads as TGTGCCAGCAGCATGGGGACAGGGGCGACCCGAATAAGGAACACTGAAGCTTTCTTT.

J is TRBJ2-6 and V is TRBV15; 10 bases match TRBD1. Germline CDR1 is LNHNV and CDR2 is YYDKDF (reference sequence). CDR3 length: 19 amino acids. J lost 0 bases, V lost 3 bases, and 8 bases had no gene match. The CDR3 reads CATSSPGQGSLSGANVLTF. CDR3 bases: TGTGCCACCAGCAGCCCGGGACAGGGGAGCCTCTCTGGGGCCAACGTCCTGACTTTC.

This clone was seen only a few times. The gene calls are TRBV27 and TRBJ1-2; weak D call: TRBD1 (5 bases). V gave up 4 bases and J gave up 1 base, with 10 bases separating them. Germline CDR1 is MNHEY and CDR2 is SMNVEV (reference sequence). This CDR3 region has 14 residues. Here the CDR3 reads CASSWGPNNYGYTF. The DNA for the CDR3 is TGTGCCAGCAGTTGGGGACCGAATAACTATGGCTACACCTTC.

CDR3 DNA: TGCGCCAGCAGCCTCCAGACAGGGTTGAGTACTGAAGCTTTCTTT. Protein: CASSLQTGLSTEAFF. The chain uses TRBV5-1 and TRBJ1-1, with 7 bases lining up with TRBD1. CDR1 is SGHRS and CDR2 is YFSETQ in the germline V gene. The CDR3 is 15 residues long. J lost 5 bases, V lost 4 bases, and 11 bases had no gene match.

The gene calls are TRBV25-1 and TRBJ1-1; 8 positions match TRBD1. The CDR3 consists of 14 residues. Trimming took 6 bases from V and 1 from J; bases not matched to a gene: 4. CDR1 MGHDK and CDR2 SYGVNS come from the germline V gene. The CDR3 spells CASRETGANTEAFF. In nucleotides, the CDR3 is TGTGCCAGCAGAGAGACAGGGGCGAACACTGAAGCTTTCTTT.

This clone appeared once. The chain combines TRBV19 with TRBJ1-5, with TRBD1 matching 7 bases. The CDR3 loop spans 17 amino acids. Germline loops: CDR1 LNHDA, CDR2 SQIVND (reference sequence). V shed 3 bases, J shed 5 bases, and the junction held 13 bases outside the gene matches. CDR3: CASSILAPDRDDQPQHF. The DNA of the CDR3 is TGTGCCAGTAGTATTTTAGCCCCAGACAGGGATGATCAGCCCCAGCATTTT.

This clone has only a few counts. The gene calls are TRBV27 and TRBJ2-3; 8 nucleotides align to TRBD2. J gave up 4 bases and V 10 bases, and 4 bases lay outside the gene matches. CDR3 size: 12 residues. Germline V gene data show CDR1 as MNHEY and CDR2 as SMNVEV (reference sequence). In nucleotides, the CDR3 is TGTGCCACCTGGACTAGCTCAGATACGCAGTATTTT. Residues: CATWTSSDTQYF.

The chain recombines TRBV19 with TRBJ2-1, with D unresolved. Germline CDR1 is LNHDA and CDR2 is SQIVND (reference sequence). Trimming pared 7 bases from V and 0 bases from J, leaving 10 bases between. CDR3 length: 14 amino acids. The CDR3, as DNA: TGTGCCAGTAAGCCGGGCATCTCCTACAATGAGCAGTTCTTC. Translated: CASKPGISYNEQFF.

The chain employs TRBV2 and TRBJ1-2; 10 nucleotides match TRBD1. Germline CDR1 reads SNHLY; CDR2 reads FYNNEI. The CDR3 totals 13 residues. Trimming took 6 bases from V and 13 from J; bases not matched to a gene: 11. CDR3 in DNA: TGTGCCAGCAGAGCCGGGACAGGGGAGTTTGGCACCTTC. Protein product: CASRAGTGEFGTF.

The chain employs TRBV28 and TRBJ1-2; TRBD1 matches 9 bases. With V trimmed by 7 bases and J by 8 bases, 11 bases remained unmatched. CDR1 and CDR2 (germline): MDHEN, SYDVKM. This CDR3 spans 14 amino acids. CDR3 amino acids: CASTSTGGAGGYTF. The CDR3 DNA reads as TGTGCCAGCACTTCTACAGGGGGCGCTGGGGGCTACACCTTC.

The chain combines TRBV21-1 with TRBJ2-7; TRBD2, the table's D call, was not compared with the DNA. TRBV21-1 corresponds to a pseudogene. The CDR3 is made up of 15 amino acids. The CDR3 sequence: CASSKGGTGAVEQYF. The CDR3 coding sequence is TGTGCCAGCAGCAAAGGGGGAACGGGAGCGGTAGAGCAGTACTTC.

The rearrangement links TRBV6-1 to TRBJ1-1, with D tentatively TRBD1 (5 bases). The CDR3 extends over 14 amino acids. The germline V gene encodes CDR1 MNHNS and CDR2 SASEGT. V was shortened by 6 bases and J by 4 bases, with 15 bases between the two germline ends. CDR3 amino acids: CASSLGGRITEAFF. The CDR3 DNA sequence: TGTGCCAGCAGCCTCGGGGGTCGGATCACTGAAGCTTTCTTT.

This clone was counted once. The rearrangement links TRBV5-1 to TRBJ2-3; D is uncertain. The CDR3 is 14 amino acids. The V end was cut by 0 bases, the J end by 1 base, with 6 bases between. CDR1 is SGHRS and CDR2 is YFSETQ in the germline V gene. The CDR3 spells CASSLAAGTDTQYF. CDR3 DNA sequence: TGCGCCAGCAGCTTGGCAGCAGGCACAGATACGCAGTATTTT.

CDR3 residues: CASSATGGRETQYF. DNA for the CDR3: TGTGCCAGTAGTGCGACAGGGGGCCGGGAGACCCAGTACTTC. V usage is TRBV19 and J usage is TRBJ2-5; 10 bases fit TRBD1. V dropped 5 bases and J dropped 5; count of bases not matched to a gene: 5. There are 14 residues in the CDR3. Germline V gene sequence: CDR1 LNHDA, CDR2 SQIVND (reference sequence).

This chain connects TRBV7-9 to TRBJ1-5; D gene uncertain. CDR3 size: 13 residues. V lost 3 bases and J 4 bases, leaving 7 bases between the germline ends. Germline CDR1 SEHNR, CDR2 FQNEAQ (reference sequence). The CDR3 bases are TGTGCCAGCAGCTTTATGGGGAATCAGCCCCAGCATTTT. This gives the protein CASSFMGNQPQHF.

On this clone: A read error may produce the germline difference seen at one junction end. The chain couples TRBV5-1 to TRBJ1-2; D remains unclear. CDR3 length: 14 residues. Per the germline V gene, CDR1 is SGHRS and CDR2 is YFSETQ. The CDR3 loop reads CASSLASDNYDYTF. CDR3 coding DNA: TGCGCCAGCAGCTTGGCATCGGATAACTATGACTACACCTTC.

This chain links TRBV7-3 with TRBJ2-7; no firm D call. Germline V gene data show CDR1 as SGHTA and CDR2 as FQGTGA. Deletions cut 5 bases from V and 0 bases from J, with 8 bases between. The CDR3 extends over 13 amino acids. CDR3 sequence: CASSPPGSYEQYF. The CDR3 region has the DNA TGTGCCAGCAGCCCCCCGGGCTCCTACGAGCAGTACTTC.

This rearrangement joins TRBV11-1 to TRBJ2-1; no firm D call. Germline V lookup: CDR1 SGHAT, CDR2 FQDESV (reference sequence). This CDR3 region has 15 residues. V gave up 0 bases and J gave up 6 bases, with 12 bases separating them. CDR3 in amino acids: CASSLATTNLNEQFF. As DNA, the CDR3 is TGTGCCAGCAGCTTAGCGACCACGAACCTCAATGAGCAGTTCTTC.

V is TRBV9 and J is TRBJ2-7; 9 bases fit TRBD1. The germline V gene encodes CDR1 SGDLS and CDR2 YYNGEE. J lost 2 bases, V lost 4 bases, and 4 bases had no gene match. The CDR3 spans 14 residues. CDR3 residues: CASSFGTGPYEQYF. In DNA, the CDR3 is TGTGCCAGCAGCTTCGGGACAGGGCCCTACGAGCAGTACTTC.